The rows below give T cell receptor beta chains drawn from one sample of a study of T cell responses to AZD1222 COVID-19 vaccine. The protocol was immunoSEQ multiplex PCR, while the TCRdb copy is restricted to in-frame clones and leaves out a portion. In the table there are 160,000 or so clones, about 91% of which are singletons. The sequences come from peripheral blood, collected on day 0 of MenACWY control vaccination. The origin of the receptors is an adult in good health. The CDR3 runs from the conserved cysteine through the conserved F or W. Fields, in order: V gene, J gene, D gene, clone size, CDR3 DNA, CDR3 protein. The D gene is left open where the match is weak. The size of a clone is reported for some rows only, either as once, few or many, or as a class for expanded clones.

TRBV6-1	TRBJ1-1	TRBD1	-	TGTGCCAGCAGTGAGAATAGGGGGCAGACTGAAGCTTTCTTT	CASSENRGQTEAFF
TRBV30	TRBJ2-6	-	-	TGTGCCTGGAGTGTGGGGGCTGGGGCCAACGTCCTGACTTTC	CAWSVGAGANVLTF
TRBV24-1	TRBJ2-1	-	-	TGTGCCACCAGTGATCGGGACACTTACAATGAGCAGTTCTTC	CATSDRDTYNEQFF
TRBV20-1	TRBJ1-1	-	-	TGCAGTGCTAGGAGGACAGAGGAAGCTTTCTTT	CSARRTEEAFF
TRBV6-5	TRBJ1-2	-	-	TGTGCCAGCACTCCCCGGCGGCCAGGGGAGTATGGCTACACCTTC	CASTPRRPGEYGYTF
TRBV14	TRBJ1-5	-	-	TGTGCCAGCAGCAAAGGGGGAGGGCAGCCCCAGCATTTT	CASSKGGGQPQHF
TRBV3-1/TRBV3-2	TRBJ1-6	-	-	TGTGCCAGCAGCCACGGACGGGATTCACCCCTCCACTTT	CASSHGRDSPLHF
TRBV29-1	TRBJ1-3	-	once	TGCAGCGTTTTTAGGGCCAACTCTGGAAACACCATATATTTT	CSVFRANSGNTIYF
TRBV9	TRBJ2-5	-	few	TGTGCCAGCAGCATATCTCCGGGTTTCGAGGAGACCCAGTACTTC	CASSISPGFEETQYF
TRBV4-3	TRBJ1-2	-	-	TGCGCCAGCAGCCAAGATCTCGGGACCGGTATTGGCTACACCTTC	CASSQDLGTGIGYTF
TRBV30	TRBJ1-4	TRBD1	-	TGTGCCCTTCTCCCAGGACAGGGGCATAATGAAAAACTGTTTTTT	CALLPGQGHNEKLFF
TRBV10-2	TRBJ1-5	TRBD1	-	TGCGCCAGCAGTGAGAGAAACAGGGGTAGCAATCAGCCCCAGCATTTT	CASSERNRGSNQPQHF
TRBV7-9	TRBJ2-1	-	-	TGTGCCAGCGGGAAGCATTACAATGAGCAGTTCTTC	CASGKHYNEQFF
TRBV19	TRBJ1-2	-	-	TGTGCCAGTAAGGGGGGCTCTTTGGGCGGTGGCTACACCTTC	CASKGGSLGGGYTF
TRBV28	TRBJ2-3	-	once	TGTGCCAGCATGGGCGGAAGCGATACGCAGTATTTT	CASMGGSDTQYF
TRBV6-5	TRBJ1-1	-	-	TGTGCCAGCAGGGGCGGTCTGAACACTGAAGCTTTCTTT	CASRGGLNTEAFF
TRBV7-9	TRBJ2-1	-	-	TGTGCCAGCAGCTCGCTAGGAAATGAGCAGTTCTTC	CASSSLGNEQFF